These 23 T cell receptor beta chains came from one sample sequenced in a study of CD8 T cells in Susac syndrome. Random hexamers primed reverse transcription of about 0.45 to 1 ug RNA. In TCRdb, the immunoSEQ multiplex PCR reads were re-called with MiXCR into one record per CDR3 protein. The data contain about 140,000 distinct CDR3 sequences, 85% to 95% of them singletons. The sample was CD4+ T cells from PBMCs. These TCRs come from a human donor with Susac syndrome.

The chain employs TRBV20-1 and TRBJ2-3, with D tentatively TRBD2 (6 bases). The germline V and J ends were trimmed by 5 bases and 3 bases, with 15 bases remaining between them. The V gene's germline CDR1 is DFQATT and CDR2 SNEGSKA (reference sequence). The CDR3 sequence is 14 residues long. CDR3 nucleotide sequence: TGCAGTGCTCGCTCGGGAAGCGGGACAGATACGCAGTATTTT. The encoded protein is CSARSGSGTDTQYF.

The V and J genes are TRBV6-2 or TRBV6-3 and TRBJ1-2; the match to TRBD1 covers 8 bases. The CDR3 is made up of 14 amino acids. The germline gives CDR1 MNHEY, CDR2 SVGEGT. V trimming: 11 bases; J trimming: 5 bases; junction bases outside the gene matches: 13. The CDR3 DNA follows: TGTGCCGGCCGGACAGGGAGGTTAGGGTATGGCTACACCTTC. This encodes CAGRTGRLGYGYTF.

The chain links TRBV30 to TRBJ1-2; D is possibly TRBD1 (5 bases). Germline CDR1 GTSNPN, CDR2 SVGIG (reference sequence). The CDR3 is made up of 11 amino acids. V was pared by 3 bases and J by 8 bases, with 10 bases between. CDR3 DNA: TGTGCCTGGAGCGTGGGACTCGGCTACACCTTC. Protein product: CAWSVGLGYTF.

The chain combines TRBV30 with TRBJ1-1, with D possibly matching TRBD1 (5 bases). Between the trimmed V and J ends, which lost 2 bases and 4 bases, there was a span of 11 bases. Germline V lookup: CDR1 GTSNPN, CDR2 SVGIG (reference sequence). The CDR3 is 13 residues long. This chain's CDR3 is CAWSKGRGTEAFF. CDR3 sequence (DNA): TGTGCCTGGAGTAAGGGACGGGGCACTGAAGCTTTCTTT.

Comments on this clonotype: One end of the junction is discordant with germline, which a read error may explain. This chain joins TRBV7-7 and TRBJ2-3, with 7 bases that match TRBD2. Germline CDR1 SSHAT, CDR2 FNYEAQ (reference sequence). CDR3 size: 16 residues. This chain's CDR3 is CASSCPGGPDTDTQYF. The CDR3 bases are TGTGCTAGCAGCTGCCCGGGGGGTCCCGACACAGATACGCAGTATTTT.

This clonotype appeared once. The CDR3 is CASSQSPSGTRNYNEQFF. DNA of the CDR3: TGCGCCAGCAGTCAGTCCCCGAGTGGGACTAGGAACTACAATGAGCAGTTCTTC. The V and J genes are TRBV23-1 and TRBJ2-1; 8 nucleotides agree with TRBD2. TRBV23-1 is sorted into the ORF group, with uncertain function. The CDR3 has 18 residues. Unmatched junction bases numbered 13, after V lost 3 bases and J lost 3 bases.

The rearrangement links TRBV24-1 to TRBJ2-5; D possibly uses TRBD1 or TRBD2 (5 bases each). CDR1 and CDR2 from the germline V gene are KGHDR and SFDVKD. CDR3 length equals 14 residues. V shed 6 bases and J shed 7 bases, with 17 bases lying between them. The CDR3 coding sequence is TGTGCCACCAGTCTATCCACATCGAGGGGGACCCAGTACTTC. This encodes CATSLSTSRGTQYF.

This chain uses TRBV29-1 with TRBJ2-1; no clear D. The CDR3 sequence is 13 residues long. Per the germline V gene, CDR1 is SQVTM and CDR2 is ANQGSEA. V dropped 4 bases and J dropped 1 base, with 8 bases sitting between them. Written as DNA, the CDR3 is TGCAGCGTTGTACCGATTTCCTACAATGAGCAGTTCTTC. Amino acids: CSVVPISYNEQFF.

This rearrangement joins TRBV3-1 to TRBJ2-5, with no clear D. V lost 7 bases and J 2 bases, leaving 8 bases between the germline ends. This CDR3 is 12 amino acids long. CDR1 and CDR2 from the germline V gene are LGHDT and YNNKEL (reference sequence). For the CDR3, the DNA is TGTGCCAGCAATTTCCGTCAAGAGACCCAGTACTTC. The encoded protein is CASNFRQETQYF.

The CDR3 here is CASSLERYNSPLHF. In DNA, the CDR3 is TGCGCCAGCAGCTTGGAAAGATATAATTCACCCCTCCACTTT. The rearrangement joins TRBV5-1 to TRBJ1-6; the D is unclear. Germline V gives CDR1 SGHRS, CDR2 YFSETQ. Trimming took off 0 bases at V and 4 bases at J, with 5 bases between the two ends. The CDR3 consists of 14 residues.

V usage is TRBV28 and J usage is TRBJ2-1; the D gene is possibly TRBD2 (6 bases). V lost 7 bases and J lost 4, with 11 bases in between. There are 13 residues in the CDR3. In germline, CDR1 is MDHEN, CDR2 SYDVKM. CDR3 in amino acids: CASKRDSYNEQFF. The CDR3 region has the DNA TGTGCCAGCAAAAGGGACTCTTACAATGAGCAGTTCTTC. Based on the CDR3 plus reference TRBV28 and TRBJ2-1, the full variable domain is DVKVTQSSRYLVKRTGEKVFLECVQDMDHENMFWYRQDPGLGLRLIYFSYDVKMKEKGDIPEGYSVSREKKERFSLILESASTNQTSMYLCASKRDSYNEQFFGPGTRLTVL.

The chain uses TRBV5-1 and TRBJ2-7, with D unclear. From germline, CDR1 is SGHRS and CDR2 YFSETQ. The CDR3 sequence is 13 residues long. V gave up 0 bases and J gave up 2 bases, with 6 bases separating them. The CDR3 sequence: CASSLGEPYEQYF. CDR3 coding DNA: TGCGCCAGCAGCTTGGGAGAGCCCTACGAGCAGTACTTC.

The chain employs TRBV14 and TRBJ1-4, with a possible D match to TRBD1 (5 bases). CDR3 length equals 13 residues. Per the germline V gene, CDR1 is SGHDN and CDR2 is FVKESK. With 4 bases removed from V and 7 bases from J, the gap between germline ends came to 10 bases. In nucleotides, the CDR3 is TGTGCCAGCAGCCCCCGGGACGGTGAAAAACTGTTTTTT. Its translation: CASSPRDGEKLFF. Drawing the rest from reference TRBV14 and TRBJ1-4, the complete variable domain is EAGVTQFPSHSVIEKGQTVTLRCDPISGHDNLYWYRRVMGKEIKFLLHFVKESKQDESGMPNNRFLAERTGGTYSTLKVQPAELEDSGVYFCASSPRDGEKLFFGSGTQLSVL.

The V gene is TRBV21-1, the J gene TRBJ2-1; the table calls TRBD2, which could not be checked here. TRBV21-1 is tagged as a pseudogene. There are 17 residues in the CDR3. The CDR3 region has the DNA TGTGCCAGCAGCCCGATCCCTCCAGCGGGAGGGGACAATGAGCAGTTCTTC. This gives the protein CASSPIPPAGGDNEQFF.

The chain recombines TRBV9 with TRBJ2-7, with D perhaps matching TRBD2 (5 bases). V dropped 3 bases and J dropped 3 bases, with 16 bases sitting between them. CDR1 is SGDLS and CDR2 is YYNGEE in the germline V gene. CDR3 size: 15 residues. The CDR3: CASSAQLGLNYEQYF. The CDR3 DNA is TGTGCCAGCAGCGCCCAACTAGGTTTGAACTACGAGCAGTACTTC.

The chain carries TRBV2 and TRBJ1-6; D not certain. Germline CDR1 reads SNHLY; CDR2 reads FYNNEI. The CDR3 loop spans 15 amino acids. Between the trimmed V and J ends, which lost 2 bases and 10 bases, there was a span of 15 bases. The CDR3 nucleotides are TGTGCCAGCAGTGAATACAGCCTTCCCATCTCACCCCTCCACTTT. Translating gives CASSEYSLPISPLHF.

The chain uses TRBV19 and TRBJ2-2; D ambiguous. This CDR3 has 15 amino acids. CDR1 LNHDA and CDR2 SQIVND come from the germline V gene (reference sequence). Trimming removed 3 bases at V and 0 bases at J, with 8 bases between. CDR3 sequence: CASSIGPSNTGELFF. As DNA, the CDR3 is TGTGCCAGTAGTATTGGGCCTTCGAACACCGGGGAGCTGTTTTTT.

The chain couples TRBV25-1 to TRBJ2-3; 15 bases fit TRBD2. V dropped 3 bases and J dropped 1; count of bases not matched to a gene: 8. In germline, CDR1 is MGHDK, CDR2 SYGVNS. The CDR3 length is 19 residues. CDR3 in DNA: TGTGCCAGCAGTGATGAAGGACTAGCGGGGGGGCAAGGCACAGATACGCAGTATTTT. Its translation is CASSDEGLAGGQGTDTQYF.

The chain uses TRBV29-1 and TRBJ2-3, with D perhaps TRBD1 or TRBD2 (6 bases each). There are 12 residues in the CDR3. Looked up from germline, CDR1 is SQVTM and CDR2 is ANQGSEA. V was cut by 6 bases and J by 9 bases, with 16 bases left in between. The DNA of the CDR3 is TGCAGCGTCCGGTCAAGGAGGGGGACGCAGTATTTT. It is translated as CSVRSRRGTQYF.

V and J are TRBV9 and TRBJ2-5, with a possible D match to TRBD2 (6 bases). Trimming shortened V by 2 bases and J by 2 bases, and 7 bases separated the two germline ends. CDR3 length: 13 amino acids. Looked up from germline, CDR1 is SGDLS and CDR2 is YYNGEE. CDR3 loop: CASSVGTQETQYF. DNA for the CDR3: TGTGCCAGCAGCGTCGGGACTCAAGAGACCCAGTACTTC.

This clonotype came up a few times. The chain combines TRBV7-3 with TRBJ2-3, with no clear D. The CDR3 totals 14 residues. Germline loops: CDR1 SGHTA, CDR2 FQGTGA. V was cut by 0 bases and J by 2 bases, with 6 bases left in between. Here the CDR3 DNA reads TGTGCCAGCAGCTTAACTAGGTCCACAGATACGCAGTATTTT. Its protein is CASSLTRSTDTQYF.

The rearrangement links TRBV5-1 to TRBJ2-3; a possible D gene is TRBD2 (5 bases). The CDR3 is made up of 14 amino acids. V lost 4 bases to trimming and J lost 4 bases, with 13 bases between them. Germline V lookup: CDR1 SGHRS, CDR2 YFSETQ. This CDR3 is CASSHLGSADTQYF. CDR3 sequence (DNA): TGCGCCAGCAGCCATCTAGGGAGCGCAGATACGCAGTATTTT.

This clonotype turned up a few times. This chain uses TRBV6-2 or TRBV6-3 with TRBJ2-7, with TRBD1 as a possible D gene (6 bases). The CDR3 totals 14 residues. The V gene's germline CDR1 is MNHEY and CDR2 SVGEGT. Trimming stripped 4 bases from V and 1 base from J, with 11 bases between. The CDR3 sequence: CASSWDKLSYEQYF. In nucleotides, the CDR3 is TGTGCCAGCAGTTGGGACAAATTATCCTACGAGCAGTACTTC.